This T cell receptor beta chain was obtained from a study of blood T cell repertoires in COVID-19. This CDR3 region has 13 residues. V gave up 4 bases and J gave up 4 bases, with 10 bases separating them. CDR1 SGDLS and CDR2 YYNGEE come from the germline V gene. Here immunoSEQ multiplex PCR was the method, and the copy in TCRdb shows in-frame clones only, minus some. The table includes around 300,000 clones, 83% detected once. The sequenced sample consisted of peripheral blood. The receptor comes from a woman aged 45-60 years who had recovered from COVID-19. The rearrangement joins TRBV9 to TRBJ2-3; D might be TRBD1 (5 bases). The CDR3 sequence is CASSIDRADTQYF. The DNA for the CDR3 is TGTGCCAGCAGCATTGACAGAGCAGATACGCAGTATTTT.